One sample yielded the 32 T cell receptor beta chains listed below, sequenced in a study of brain T cells in children with intractable seizures. Stated time point: blood from clinic visit 5 months post-surgery; TSC patient then seizure free. Libraries were prepared by immunoSEQ multiplex PCR; TCRdb keeps only in-frame clonotypes and omits some of them. The profile covers 340,000 or so clones, with nearly 95% appearing a single time and 5.7% taken by the ten largest. Material: peripheral blood, obtained about 5 months after surgery. The source of these receptors is a boy younger than two with tuberous sclerosis and intractable seizures.

The count of this clone is one. The junction departs from germline at one end; a sequencing error may be responsible. The chain links TRBV5-5 to TRBJ2-2; 7 bases fit TRBD2. This CDR3 has 18 amino acids. Germline loops: CDR1 SGHKS, CDR2 YYEKEE (reference sequence). CDR3 in amino acids: CASSSLREASGKHRGAVF. DNA for the CDR3: TGTGCCAGCAGCTCGCTTCGGGAGGCTAGCGGAAAACACCGGGGAGCTGTTTTT.

V gene TRBV9 combines with J gene TRBJ2-5; TRBD2 aligns across 7 bases. This CDR3 comprises 12 residues. Germline CDR1 is SGDLS and CDR2 is YYNGEE. The junction had 5 bases not matched to a gene; V was cut back by 7 bases and J by 5 bases. CDR3 in DNA: TGTGCCAGCGCCGGGGGGTCGGAGACCCAGTACTTC. Translated: CASAGGSETQYF.

The chain links TRBV11-3 to TRBJ2-2, with a tentative D call TRBD1 (6 bases). Per germline, CDR1 SGHNT and CDR2 YENEEA. V was shortened by 5 bases and J by 0 bases, with 13 bases between the two germline ends. The CDR3 has 16 amino acids. CDR3 DNA: TGTGCCAGCAGCCCCTCCGGGACAACGAACACCGGGGAGCTGTTTTTT. Its translation is CASSPSGTTNTGELFF.

The V gene is TRBV11-3, the J gene TRBJ2-1; 7 bases are shared with TRBD2. The trim removed 1 base at V and 4 bases at J, leaving 4 bases unmatched. CDR3 size: 15 residues. The V gene's germline CDR1 is SGHNT and CDR2 YENEEA. The chain's CDR3 is CASSLVGRDYNEQFF. The CDR3 DNA sequence: TGTGCCAGCAGCTTAGTAGGGAGGGATTACAATGAGCAGTTCTTC.

This clone appeared once. The J gene is TRBJ2-7, the V gene TRBV6-5, with D perhaps TRBD2 (6 bases). There are 13 residues in the CDR3. Trimming pared 8 bases from V and 6 bases from J, leaving 17 bases between. Germline values: CDR1 MNHEY, CDR2 SVGAGI. The CDR3 sequence: CASSRGRGVEQYF. CDR3 bases: TGTGCCAGCTCTCGGGGGAGAGGAGTCGAGCAGTACTTC.

The chain is built from TRBV9 and TRBJ2-3; 8 bases are shared with TRBD2. The germline V gene encodes CDR1 SGDLS and CDR2 YYNGEE. This CDR3 contains 17 residues. J gave up 2 bases and V 4 bases, and 12 bases lay outside the gene matches. The CDR3 is CASSPRIAGRNTDTQYF. The CDR3 bases are TGTGCCAGCAGCCCGCGGATAGCGGGGCGAAACACAGATACGCAGTATTTT.

The chain couples TRBV28 to TRBJ1-5; perhaps TRBD1 as D (5 bases). In germline, CDR1 is MDHEN, CDR2 SYDVKM. Trimming shortened V by 6 bases and J by 6 bases, and 18 bases separated the two germline ends. This CDR3 spans 15 amino acids. The CDR3 nucleotides read TGTGCCAGCAGATCACCGGGGGTTTTAAGTCAGCCCCAGCATTTT. Protein sequence: CASRSPGVLSQPQHF.

The rearrangement joins TRBV4-1 to TRBJ2-1; 9 bases match TRBD1. Germline lookup yields CDR1 MGHRA and CDR2 YSYEKL. Trimming cost V 1 base and J 6 bases; bases outside gene matches: 10. The CDR3 has 17 amino acids. The CDR3 DNA follows: TGCGCCAGCAGCCAAGTCTTCGGGACAGGGCCGTCCAATGAGCAGTTCTTC. This encodes CASSQVFGTGPSNEQFF.

V gene TRBV5-8 combines with J gene TRBJ2-5; maybe TRBD2 (6 bases). The CDR3 has 15 amino acids. The germline gives CDR1 SGHTS, CDR2 YDEGEE. The ends were cut back, 4 bases at V and 4 bases at J, with 17 bases in the middle. Here the CDR3 reads CASSLIGGLGETQYF. The CDR3 DNA reads as TGTGCCAGCAGCCTCATCGGGGGTTTAGGAGAGACCCAGTACTTC.

V and J are TRBV19 and TRBJ2-2; D remains unclear. Germline V lookup: CDR1 LNHDA, CDR2 SQIVND (reference sequence). CDR3 size: 12 residues. Deletions cut 5 bases from V and 8 bases from J, with 9 bases between. CDR3 DNA: TGTGCCAGTAGTGGGAAAATAGGGGAGCTGTTTTTT. Translated: CASSGKIGELFF.

This chain links TRBV2 with TRBJ2-7; D may correspond to TRBD1 or TRBD2 (7 bases each). Trimming shortened V by 11 bases and J by 3 bases, and 17 bases separated the two germline ends. The CDR3 is 13 amino acids. Germline loops: CDR1 SNHLY, CDR2 FYNNEI. CDR3 sequence reads: CAAAGTANYEQYF. The CDR3 DNA sequence: TGTGCCGCAGCGGGGACAGCGAACTACGAGCAGTACTTC.

V and J are TRBV28 and TRBJ1-3, with D perhaps TRBD1 (6 bases). Germline CDR1 and CDR2: MDHEN and SYDVKM. CDR3 length: 17 residues. Deletions cut 3 bases from V and 0 bases from J, with 15 bases between. The CDR3 region has the DNA TGTGCCAGCAGTTTTCCTCTCCTGGACAGCTCTGGAAACACCATATATTTT. Translating gives CASSFPLLDSSGNTIYF.

The chain recombines TRBV10-3 with TRBJ1-1; 7 positions match TRBD1. Germline loops: CDR1 ENHRY, CDR2 SYGVKD. The CDR3 is 14 residues long. The V segment lost 2 bases and the J segment 5 bases; nucleotides outside the gene matches: 5. The CDR3 here is CAISEPTGRTEAFF. The CDR3 DNA sequence: TGTGCCATCAGTGAGCCGACAGGGAGGACTGAAGCTTTCTTT.

CDR3 coding DNA: TGTGCCAGCAGTCAGACCCAGGGGGAGTACGAGCAGTACTTC. Its protein product is CASSQTQGEYEQYF. The chain is built from TRBV27 and TRBJ2-7; 7 nucleotides align to TRBD1. The CDR3 consists of 14 residues. J was trimmed by 4 bases and V by 5 bases; bases with no gene match: 8. The V gene's germline CDR1 is MNHEY and CDR2 SMNVEV (reference sequence).

This chain links TRBV3-1 (or the pseudogene TRBV3-2) with TRBJ1-6; D is possibly TRBD1 (6 bases). V was trimmed by 8 bases and J by 9 bases, leaving 23 bases between them. CDR1 and CDR2 (germline): LGHDT, YNNKEL (reference sequence). CDR3 length equals 16 residues. CDR3 sequence: CASAGLKGGGFSPLHF. CDR3 in DNA: TGTGCCAGCGCAGGGTTAAAAGGGGGGGGGTTTTCACCCCTCCACTTT.

The chain is built from TRBV28 and TRBJ2-7, with 8 bases that match TRBD1. The CDR3 extends over 18 amino acids. After removal of 1 base from V and 0 bases from J, the junction contained 11 bases not matched to a gene. Per germline, CDR1 MDHEN and CDR2 SYDVKM. Here the CDR3 reads CASSLLVGTGGASYEQYF. CDR3 DNA sequence: TGTGCCAGCAGTTTATTAGTGGGGACAGGAGGAGCCTCCTACGAGCAGTACTTC.

This rearrangement joins TRBV7-9 to TRBJ1-6; a possible D gene is TRBD1 (5 bases). The CDR3 is 14 residues long. V was trimmed by 3 bases and J by 7 bases, leaving 10 bases between them. Germline V lookup: CDR1 SEHNR, CDR2 FQNEAQ (reference sequence). CDR3 DNA sequence: TGTGCCAGCAGCTTCTCGGGGCCCAATTCACCCCTCCACTTT. Amino acid sequence: CASSFSGPNSPLHF.

The V call is TRBV10-3, the J call TRBJ1-1, with 10 bases matching TRBD1. From germline, CDR1 is ENHRY and CDR2 SYGVKD. Trimming took 4 bases from V and 4 from J; bases not matched to a gene: 12. This CDR3 comprises 17 residues. DNA for the CDR3: TGTGCCATCAGTGGCTCACCGGGACAGGGGCGGAGCACTGAAGCTTTCTTT. Protein product: CAISGSPGQGRSTEAFF.

This chain connects TRBV10-3 to TRBJ2-3; 12 bases are shared with TRBD2. The V gene's germline CDR1 is ENHRY and CDR2 SYGVKD. The CDR3 contains 15 residues. With V trimmed by 4 bases and J by 4 bases, 3 bases remained unmatched. The CDR3 sequence: CAISGLAGDPDTQYF. DNA of the CDR3: TGTGCCATCAGTGGACTAGCGGGGGACCCAGATACGCAGTATTTT.

The chain employs TRBV10-1 and TRBJ2-7; 11 bases fit TRBD2. Germline CDR1 and CDR2: WNHNN and SYGVQD (reference sequence). The V and J ends lost 8 bases and 5 bases, in that order; junction bases with no gene match: 8. The CDR3 covers 14 residues. The CDR3 DNA follows: TGCGCCAGCGAAGCTGGACTAGCGGGCAACGAGCAGTACTTC. This sequence encodes CASEAGLAGNEQYF.

This chain joins TRBV5-6 and TRBJ1-4; D gene unclear. The CDR3 runs 15 residues. CDR1 is SGHDT and CDR2 is YYEEEE in the germline V gene. Trimming cost V 0 bases and J 7 bases, with 13 bases left between them. The CDR3 here is CASSLEGAAAEKLFF. In DNA, the CDR3 is TGTGCCAGCAGCTTGGAAGGTGCGGCGGCTGAAAAACTGTTTTTT. The variable domain in full, completed from reference TRBV5-6 and TRBJ1-4, reads DAGVTQSPTHLIKTRGQQVTLRCSPKSGHDTVSWYQQALGQGPQFIFQYYEEEERQRGNFPDRFSGHQFPNYSSELNVNALLLGDSALYLCASSLEGAAAEKLFFGSGTQLSVL.

The rearrangement links TRBV13 to TRBJ2-6; no clear D. The germline V gene has CDR1 PRHDT and CDR2 FYEKMQ (reference sequence). CDR3 size: 14 residues. V was cut by 3 bases and J by 0 bases, with 3 bases left in between. CDR3 DNA: TGTGCCAGCAGCTTGGGCTCTGGGGCCAACGTCCTGACTTTC. It encodes CASSLGSGANVLTF.

The chain couples TRBV28 to TRBJ1-1; D perhaps matches TRBD1 (5 bases). V was clipped by 5 bases and J by 2 bases, with 9 bases between them. The CDR3 is 13 residues long. Germline loops: CDR1 MDHEN, CDR2 SYDVKM. The CDR3 nucleotides are TGTGCCAGCAGTCGGGGGGATAACACTGAAGCTTTCTTT. It is translated as CASSRGDNTEAFF.

V and J are TRBV9 and TRBJ2-2; the D is unclear. The CDR3 extends over 13 amino acids. Germline CDR1 SGDLS, CDR2 YYNGEE. The V end was cut by 0 bases, the J end by 1 base, with 1 base between. The CDR3 sequence is CASSVENTGELFF. The CDR3 coding sequence is TGTGCCAGCAGCGTAGAGAACACCGGGGAGCTGTTTTTT.

The genes are TRBV10-3 and TRBJ1-2; unclear D gene. V lost 4 bases and J 3 bases, leaving 9 bases between the germline ends. The CDR3 contains 13 residues. CDR1 is ENHRY, CDR2 SYGVKD, per germline. CDR3 bases: TGTGCCATCAGTGGTCAAACTCACTATGGCTACACCTTC. It specifies CAISGQTHYGYTF.

The rearrangement uses TRBV12-5 and TRBJ1-6; D unresolved. This CDR3 is 15 amino acids long. The V gene lost 8 bases and the J gene lost 4 bases, with 15 bases spanning the gap. Germline V lookup: CDR1 LGHNT, CDR2 FRNRAP. The CDR3 spells CASHDGRVYNSPLHF. CDR3 nucleotides: TGTGCTAGTCACGACGGGCGGGTTTATAATTCACCCCTCCACTTT.

The V and J genes are TRBV4-1 and TRBJ2-1; D is perhaps TRBD1 (6 bases). The length of the CDR3 is 12 residues. CDR1 and CDR2 (germline): MGHRA, YSYEKL. Between the trimmed V and J ends, which lost 6 bases and 7 bases, there was a span of 10 bases. CDR3 amino acids: CASRQRGNEQFF. CDR3 bases: TGCGCCAGCAGGCAAAGGGGGAATGAGCAGTTCTTC.

This clone was seen once. V is TRBV4-2 and J is TRBJ2-7, with D maybe TRBD1 (7 bases). Per the germline V gene, CDR1 is LGHNA and CDR2 is YNFKEQ. V lost 0 bases, J lost 4 bases, and 16 bases lay in between. This CDR3 has 16 residues. CDR3 region: CASSQDWAGGLYEQYF. DNA for the CDR3: TGTGCCAGCAGCCAAGATTGGGCAGGGGGGTTATACGAGCAGTACTTC.

The V call is TRBV6-6, the J call TRBJ1-3; weak D call: TRBD1 (5 bases). Germline loops: CDR1 MNHNY, CDR2 SVGAGI (reference sequence). V lost 5 bases, J lost 2 bases, and 13 bases lay in between. The length of the CDR3 is 15 residues. The CDR3 spells CASSPQGNAGNTIYF. The CDR3 nucleotides read TGTGCCAGCAGTCCCCAGGGTAATGCTGGAAACACCATATATTTT.

Here the CDR3 DNA reads TGTGCCAGCAGCCTCACCTGGAGGAGCTCCAGCTCCTACAATGAGCAGTTCTTC. As protein: CASSLTWRSSSSYNEQFF. The rearrangement uses TRBV7-8 and TRBJ2-1; maybe TRBD2 (5 bases). Germline loops: CDR1 SGHVS, CDR2 FQNEAQ. The CDR3 covers 18 residues. Trimming removed 5 bases at V and 0 bases at J, with 20 bases between.

This CDR3 is CASSLVGLGHNLEQFF. The CDR3 bases are TGTGCCAGCAGCTTAGTGGGACTAGGTCACAATTTGGAGCAGTTCTTC. V is TRBV7-2 and J is TRBJ2-1, with 8 bases fitting TRBD2. The CDR3 extends over 16 amino acids. Germline V CDR1 and CDR2: SGHTA, FQGNSA. V gave up 1 base and J gave up 10 bases; unmatched junction bases: 12.

The rearrangement joins TRBV27 to TRBJ2-7; the D gene is possibly TRBD2 (5 bases). The CDR3 runs 14 residues. Looked up from germline, CDR1 is MNHEY and CDR2 is SMNVEV (reference sequence). V gave up 5 bases and J gave up 1 base, with 12 bases separating them. The CDR3 sequence is CASSEGRGSYEQYF. CDR3 DNA: TGTGCCAGCAGTGAAGGGCGCGGGTCCTACGAGCAGTACTTC.